Below, one T cell receptor beta chain is given with its context. In the original workflow: Estimation of nucleated cell counts relied on the amplification of reference gene primers. This table comes from immunoSEQ multiplex PCR, and its TCRdb copy is limited to in-frame clones, with some not included. Clone size and the V and J calls come from that table; the DNA yielded D and trimming. The sample holds under 300,000 clones, less than 90% seen once. V dropped 0 bases and J dropped 8; count of bases not matched to a gene: 5. From germline, CDR1 is MNHEY and CDR2 SMNVEV (reference sequence). The CDR3 contains 15 residues. The data stem from a study of blood T cell repertoires in COVID-19. About the study: Sites across the United States, Italy and Spain contributed samples from acute and convalescent COVID-19. In each case, the material was cDNA or gDNA derived from T cells, B-cell-depleted T cells, or PBMCs.

The J gene is TRBJ2-1, the V gene TRBV27; 9 bases agree with TRBD2. The sequenced sample was peripheral blood. This receptor was obtained from a human donor in a cohort sampled during active COVID-19. CDR3 in DNA: TGTGCCAGCAGTTTATCACTAGCGGGTGGGGATGAGCAGTTCTTC. Protein sequence: CASSLSLAGGDEQFF.